One and the same sample provided the 26 T cell receptor beta chains below, sequenced in a study of CD8+CD57+ T cells in acquired aplastic anemia. Profiling of TCR beta VDJ combinations and CDR3 sequences used genomic DNA as template. TCRdb re-derived calls from the reads in MiXCR, one entry per CDR3 protein. The repertoire has around 230,000 distinct CDR3 sequences, 60% to 65% of them found once; the top ten carry over 25%. Sequenced input: sorted CD4+, CD8+, or CD8+CD57+ T cells (not recorded which) from PBMCs. The receptors come from a human donor in good health.

This rearrangement joins TRBV7-8 to TRBJ2-7; perhaps TRBD2 as D (6 bases). The CDR3 spans 14 residues. From germline, CDR1 is SGHVS and CDR2 FQNEAQ. The V gene lost 4 bases and the J gene lost 2 bases, with 12 bases spanning the gap. The CDR3 DNA sequence: TGTGCCAGCAGCTACCGACTAGGAGCCTACGAGCAGTACTTC. Its translation is CASSYRLGAYEQYF.

This clonotype has at least ten counts. V usage is TRBV5-1 and J usage is TRBJ2-7, with TRBD2 matching over 12 bases. The CDR3 sequence is 15 residues long. J lost 6 bases, V lost 4 bases, and 8 bases had no gene match. The germline CDR1 and CDR2 sequences are SGHRS and YFSETQ. CDR3 DNA sequence: TGCGCCAGCAGCCCTTGGACTAGCGGGAACGGCGAGCAGTACTTC. It translates to CASSPWTSGNGEQYF.

Comments on this clonotype: Since no conserved phenylalanine or tryptophan closes the CDR3, a read error is the likely cause. The chain couples TRBV2 to TRBJ1-4; D gene unclear. V shed 5 bases and J shed 5 bases, with 9 bases lying between them. This CDR3 spans 13 amino acids. In germline, CDR1 is SNHLY, CDR2 FYNNEI. The CDR3 loop is CASSLNGNEKLFL. The CDR3 nucleotides read TGTGCCAGCAGTCTAAACGGGAATGAAAAACTGTTTCTT.

The rearrangement joins TRBV7-8 to TRBJ1-2; 8 nucleotides match TRBD1. Germline CDR1 reads SGHVS; CDR2 reads FQNEAQ. Germline trimming cut 5 bases from V and 5 bases from J; bases unmatched to any gene: 7. The CDR3 contains 14 residues. The DNA for the CDR3 is TGTGCCAGCAGCCTAACCGGGACAGGATATGGCTACACCTTC. Translated, it gives CASSLTGTGYGYTF.

This clonotype was detected many times. Written as DNA, the CDR3 is TGTGCCAGTAGTATAGAACTAGCGGTAATTGGGGCAGATACGCAGTATTTT. Translating gives CASSIELAVIGADTQYF. The V and J genes are TRBV19 and TRBJ2-3, with 8 bases lining up with TRBD2. This CDR3 is built from 17 residues. V lost 0 bases to trimming and J lost 4 bases; unmatched junction nucleotides: 9. The germline V gene encodes CDR1 LNHDA and CDR2 SQIVND (reference sequence).

The chain links TRBV29-1 to TRBJ1-4; 9 bases line up with TRBD1. Germline-derived CDR1 and CDR2 are SQVTM and ANQGSEA. Trimming cost V 7 bases and J 6 bases; bases outside gene matches: 6. The CDR3 contains 13 residues. The CDR3 is CSANRGQDEKLFF. CDR3 DNA: TGCAGCGCCAACAGGGGGCAGGATGAAAAACTGTTTTTT.

The chain couples TRBV20-1 to TRBJ1-2, with no clear D. Deletions cut 3 bases from V and 4 bases from J, with 12 bases between. CDR1 is DFQATT and CDR2 is SNEGSKA in the germline V gene (reference sequence). This CDR3 contains 13 residues. CDR3 sequence reads: CSASLATPYGYTF. For the CDR3, the DNA is TGCAGTGCTAGCCTCGCGACCCCCTATGGCTACACCTTC.

This chain links TRBV10-3 with TRBJ2-5; D is unresolved. CDR1 is ENHRY, CDR2 SYGVKD, per germline. Between the trimmed V and J ends, which lost 0 bases and 5 bases, there was a span of 19 bases. The CDR3 has 17 residues. This CDR3 is CAISESKVVMTYETQYF. The CDR3 coding sequence is TGTGCCATCAGTGAGTCGAAGGTTGTTATGACTTACGAGACCCAGTACTTC.

This clonotype has only a few counts. The CDR3, as DNA: TGCAGTGCCAGGCCGGGACAGGGTATGTTCTTC. It yields the protein CSARPGQGMFF. The chain couples TRBV20-1 to TRBJ2-1; 9 bases are a match to TRBD1. Germline V gene sequence: CDR1 DFQATT, CDR2 SNEGSKA (reference sequence). There are 11 residues in the CDR3. V lost 6 bases and J lost 15; bases outside the gene matches: 9.

In this sample, this clonotype turned up many times. The CDR3 loop reads CSARPISYEQYF. CDR3 nucleotides: TGCAGTGCTAGGCCCATATCCTACGAGCAGTACTTC. The chain carries TRBV20-1 and TRBJ2-7; D not certain. CDR3 length equals 12 residues. Germline V gene lookup returns CDR1 DFQATT and CDR2 SNEGSKA (reference sequence). V lost 3 bases to trimming and J lost 1 base, with 7 bases between them.

The gene calls are TRBV2 and TRBJ2-7; 13 nucleotides line up with TRBD2. Unmatched junction bases numbered 2, after V lost 6 bases and J lost 0 bases. Germline V gene sequence: CDR1 SNHLY, CDR2 FYNNEI. CDR3 length: 15 residues. The CDR3 sequence: CASRGTSGASYEQYF. CDR3 bases: TGTGCCAGCAGAGGGACTAGCGGGGCCTCCTACGAGCAGTACTTC. The entire variable domain, with the rest obtained from reference TRBV2 and TRBJ2-7, is as follows: EPEVTQTPSHQVTQMGQEVILRCVPISNHLYFYWYRQILGQKVEFLVSFYNNEISEKSEIFDDQFSVERPDGSNFTLKIRSTKLEDSAMYFCASRGTSGASYEQYFGPGTRLTVT.

To note about this clonotype: Likely a read error: the CDR3 ends without its conserved phenylalanine or tryptophan. No DNA is shown, since the ends of the CDR3 on it are uncertain; the CDR3 is the one TCRdb lists. This chain links TRBV6-4 with TRBJ1-6. The germline CDR1 and CDR2 sequences are MRHNA and SNTAGT. The CDR3 is 8 residues long, ends included. This chain's CDR3 is CASSDGLA.

The chain is built from TRBV20-1 and TRBJ1-1; no definite D call. Germline CDR1 reads DFQATT; CDR2 reads SNEGSKA (reference sequence). Deletions cut 0 bases from V and 11 bases from J, with 10 bases between. The CDR3 totals 11 residues. This CDR3 reads CSARDPPGAFF. The CDR3 DNA sequence: TGCAGTGCTAGAGATCCCCCGGGCGCTTTCTTT.

In its sample, this clonotype was seen once. This CDR3 is CASSSLGQGNSPLHF. The CDR3 coding sequence is TGTGCCAGCAGCTCCCTGGGACAGGGGAATTCACCCCTCCACTTT. The chain employs TRBV7-6 and TRBJ1-6; the match to TRBD1 covers 10 bases. Germline V gene sequence: CDR1 SGHVS, CDR2 FNYEAQ. This CDR3 is built from 15 residues. J was trimmed by 7 bases and V by 4 bases; bases with no gene match: 4.

This chain connects TRBV24-1 to TRBJ2-7; D not certain. The ends were cut back, 1 base at V and 3 bases at J, with 6 bases in the middle. The germline gives CDR1 KGHDR, CDR2 SFDVKD. This CDR3 spans 13 amino acids. The DNA for the CDR3 is TGTGCCACCAGTGATTTCCCGGGCTACGAGCAGTACTTC. This translates into CATSDFPGYEQYF.

This clonotype was recorded once. J is TRBJ1-6 and V is TRBV19; no clear D gene. The CDR3 length is 14 residues. Trimming took 5 bases from V and 5 from J, leaving 10 bases between them. In germline, CDR1 is LNHDA, CDR2 SQIVND (reference sequence). Here the CDR3 reads CASSPGCNNSPLHF. As DNA, the CDR3 is TGTGCCAGTAGTCCGGGATGCAATAATTCACCCCTCCACTTT. The whole variable domain, remainder taken from reference TRBV19 and TRBJ1-6, is DGGITQSPKYLFRKEGQNVTLSCEQNLNHDAMYWYRQDPGQGLRLIYYSQIVNDFQKGDIAEGYSVSREKKESFPLTVTSAQKNPTAFYLCASSPGCNNSPLHFGNGTRLTVT.

The gene calls are TRBV7-2 and TRBJ1-2; 11 nucleotides match TRBD1. Germline CDR1 reads SGHTA; CDR2 reads FQGNSA. CDR3 length: 15 residues. Trimming took 5 bases from V and 5 from J; bases not matched to a gene: 7. The CDR3 spells CASSTWTGGGYGYTF. CDR3 coding DNA: TGTGCCAGCAGCACGTGGACAGGGGGCGGGTATGGCTACACCTTC. Filled out from reference TRBV7-2 and TRBJ1-2, the complete variable domain reads GAGVSQSPSNKVTEKGKDVELRCDPISGHTALYWYRQSLGQGLEFLIYFQGNSAPDKSGLPSDRFSAERTGGSVSTLTIQRTQQEDSAVYLCASSTWTGGGYGYTFGSGTRLTVV.

The gene calls are TRBV15 and TRBJ2-5; no firm D call. The CDR3 has 14 amino acids. The ends were cut back, 1 base at V and 4 bases at J, with 10 bases in the middle. From germline, CDR1 is LNHNV and CDR2 YYDKDF (reference sequence). The CDR3 DNA sequence: TGTGCCACCAGCAGAGTCCCGGGTGGAGAGACCCAGTACTTC. Protein sequence: CATSRVPGGETQYF.

This clonotype was observed many times. The CDR3 reads CASSYPVSSDRGCAGELFF. The CDR3 DNA reads as TGTGCCAGCAGTTACCCGGTTTCTTCGGACAGGGGATGCGCCGGGGAGCTGTTTTTT. The chain combines TRBV6-7 with TRBJ2-2, with 9 bases identical to TRBD1. TRBV6-7 is marked as an open reading frame, function uncertain. V lost 2 bases to trimming and J lost 6 bases; unmatched junction nucleotides: 16. The CDR3 sequence is 19 residues long.

This rearrangement joins TRBV15 to TRBJ1-3; D gene uncertain. Germline V CDR1 and CDR2: LNHNV, YYDKDF (reference sequence). With 3 bases removed from V and 0 bases from J, the gap between germline ends came to 9 bases. There are 15 residues in the CDR3. The CDR3 DNA reads TGTGCCACCAGCAGGAGTTTGTCCTCTGGAAACACCATATATTTT. This gives the protein CATSRSLSSGNTIYF.

The chain links TRBV7-4 to TRBJ1-2, with TRBD1 identical over 7 bases. V shed 5 bases, J shed 2 bases, and the junction held 2 bases outside the gene matches. The CDR3 contains 13 residues. CDR1 is SGHVT and CDR2 is SQSDAQ in the germline V gene. CDR3 residues: CASSQTGNYGYTF. The DNA of the CDR3 is TGTGCCAGCAGCCAGACAGGGAACTATGGCTACACCTTC.

CDR3 DNA: TGTGCCAGCAGTTTCGATCCAGGTGCCTACGAGCAGTACTTC. This codes for CASSFDPGAYEQYF. The chain joins TRBV6-5 to TRBJ2-7; the D is unclear. This CDR3 contains 14 residues. Germline V CDR1 and CDR2: MNHEY, SVGAGI. Trimming took off 4 bases at V and 2 bases at J, with 12 bases between the two ends.

CDR3 residues: CASSLEGGLSSYEQYF. The CDR3 DNA is TGTGCCAGCAGCTTAGAGGGAGGCCTAAGCTCCTACGAGCAGTACTTC. The V gene is TRBV7-8, the J gene TRBJ2-7, with D possibly being TRBD2 (6 bases). The V gene's germline CDR1 is SGHVS and CDR2 FQNEAQ. V was trimmed by 1 base and J by 0 bases, leaving 13 bases between them. The CDR3 spans 16 residues.

The V call is TRBV20-1, the J call TRBJ1-4; 7 bases map to TRBD1. There are 14 residues in the CDR3. V trimming: 6 bases; J trimming: 2 bases; junction bases outside the gene matches: 6. CDR1 is DFQATT and CDR2 is SNEGSKA in the germline V gene (reference sequence). The CDR3 reads CSARDSLTNEKLFF. For the CDR3, the DNA is TGCAGTGCGAGGGACAGTCTCACTAATGAAAAACTGTTTTTT.

Many counts were recorded for this clonotype. This chain uses TRBV5-6 with TRBJ1-2; the D is unclear. Germline V gene sequence: CDR1 SGHDT, CDR2 YYEEEE. Trimming left V 0 bases short and J 6 bases short, with 3 bases between. The CDR3 runs 11 residues. The CDR3 region is CASSLGHGYTF. DNA for the CDR3: TGTGCCAGCAGCTTGGGCCATGGCTACACCTTC. Filled out from reference TRBV5-6 and TRBJ1-2, the complete variable domain reads DAGVTQSPTHLIKTRGQQVTLRCSPKSGHDTVSWYQQALGQGPQFIFQYYEEEERQRGNFPDRFSGHQFPNYSSELNVNALLLGDSALYLCASSLGHGYTFGSGTRLTVV.

The table lists this clonotype with many counts. The CDR3, as DNA: TGTGCCACCAGCAGAACACCTCCGGGACAGGGAACCGGGGAGCTGTTTTTT. Protein sequence: CATSRTPPGQGTGELFF. V is TRBV15 and J is TRBJ2-2, with 9 bases identical to TRBD1. The CDR3 is made up of 17 amino acids. Germline trimming cut 2 bases from V and 5 bases from J; bases unmatched to any gene: 9. Germline V lookup: CDR1 LNHNV, CDR2 YYDKDF (reference sequence).